The entry below gives a single T cell receptor beta chain sequence along with its context. Antigen: not known. This entry belongs to a study of siplizumab effects on memory and regulatory T cells. The study's findings and limits: For mappable alloreactive CD4+ clones, the mean Treg-derived fraction was roughly 70% with siplizumab and roughly 25% in controls.

In germline, CDR1 is SGHTA, CDR2 FQGTGA. CDR3 length equals 15 residues. Trimming at V came to 3 bases and at J to 3 bases, leaving 4 bases not matched to a gene. The data were produced by immunoSEQ multiplex PCR, yet TCRdb's version contains in-frame clones alone and is incomplete. The sample lists some 100,000 clones, 91% seen once, with 2.6% in the top ten. The material sequenced was CD4+ T cells sorted from blood. The chain combines TRBV7-3 with TRBJ2-7, with 11 positions matching TRBD1. The TCR originated in a human donor in good health. Some clones in this sample may be carry-over from other donors' samples. CDR3 DNA sequence: TGTGCCAGCAGCTTCGCCGGGACAGGGGGCTACGAGCAGTACTTC. Translation gives CASSFAGTGGYEQYF.